The text below deals with one T cell receptor beta chain. What it binds is unknown. This sample was included in a study of cytomegalovirus exposure and HLA in healthy donors. Study-wide points: Cytomegalovirus association was listed for around 170 TCR beta chains.

The assay was immunoSEQ multiplex PCR, and TCRdb's table has in-frame clones only and misses some. The sample holds roughly 57,000 clones, 93% seen once. The CDR3 length is 15 residues. Germline V CDR1 and CDR2: PRHDT, FYEKMQ (reference sequence). V lost 5 bases to trimming and J lost 2 bases, with 15 bases between them. The sequence came from a woman between 18 and 30 years old in good health and CMV-seropositive. The chain is built from TRBV13 and TRBJ1-1, with a tentative D call TRBD1 (6 bases). The sample comprised PBMCs. The chain's CDR3 is CASSLGGRANTEAFF. The CDR3 nucleotides read TGTGCCAGCAGCCTTGGGGGCAGGGCCAACACTGAAGCTTTCTTT. Combining the CDR3 with reference TRBV13 and TRBJ1-1 gives the whole variable domain AAGVIQSPRHLIKEKRETATLKCYPIPRHDTVYWYQQGPGQDPQFLISFYEKMQSDKGSIPDRFSAQQFSDYHSELNMSSLELGDSALYFCASSLGGRANTEAFFGQGTRLTVV.